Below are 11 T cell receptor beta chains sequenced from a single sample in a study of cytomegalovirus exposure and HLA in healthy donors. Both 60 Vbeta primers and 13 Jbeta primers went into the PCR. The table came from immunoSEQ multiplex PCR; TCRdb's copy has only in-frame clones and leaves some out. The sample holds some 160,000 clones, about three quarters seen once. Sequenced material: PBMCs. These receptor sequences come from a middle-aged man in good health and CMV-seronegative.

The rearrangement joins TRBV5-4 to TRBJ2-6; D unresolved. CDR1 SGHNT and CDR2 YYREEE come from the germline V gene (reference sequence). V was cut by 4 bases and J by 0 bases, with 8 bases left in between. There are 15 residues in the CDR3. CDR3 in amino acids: CASSPRSSGANVLTF. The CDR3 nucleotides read TGTGCCAGCAGCCCCAGGTCCTCTGGGGCCAACGTCCTGACTTTC. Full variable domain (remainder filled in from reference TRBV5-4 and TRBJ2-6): ETGVTQSPTHLIKTRGQQVTLRCSSQSGHNTVSWYQQALGQGPQFIFQYYREEENGRGNFPPRFSGLQFPNYSSELNVNALELDDSALYLCASSPRSSGANVLTFGAGSRLTVL.

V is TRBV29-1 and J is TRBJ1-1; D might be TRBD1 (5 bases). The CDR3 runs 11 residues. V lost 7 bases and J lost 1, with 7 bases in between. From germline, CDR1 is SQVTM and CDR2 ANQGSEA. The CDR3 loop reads CSATENTEAFF. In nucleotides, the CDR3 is TGCAGCGCGACAGAGAACACTGAAGCTTTCTTT.

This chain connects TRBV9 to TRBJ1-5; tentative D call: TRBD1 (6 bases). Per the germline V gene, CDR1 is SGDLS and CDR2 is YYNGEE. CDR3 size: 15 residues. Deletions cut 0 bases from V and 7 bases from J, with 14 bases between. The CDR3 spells CASSVGWGRGQPQHF. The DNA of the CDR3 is TGTGCCAGCAGCGTAGGGTGGGGAAGGGGGCAGCCCCAGCATTTT.

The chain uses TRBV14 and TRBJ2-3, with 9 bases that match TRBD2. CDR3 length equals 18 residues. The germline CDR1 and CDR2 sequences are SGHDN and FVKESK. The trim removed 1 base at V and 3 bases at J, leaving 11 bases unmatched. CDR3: CASSQVLAGIRATDTQYF. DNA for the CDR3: TGTGCCAGCAGCCAAGTACTAGCGGGCATACGGGCGACAGATACGCAGTATTTT.

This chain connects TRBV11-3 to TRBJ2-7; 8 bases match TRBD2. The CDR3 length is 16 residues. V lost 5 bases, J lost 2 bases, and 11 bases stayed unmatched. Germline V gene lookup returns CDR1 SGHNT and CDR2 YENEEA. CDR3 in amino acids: CASSPAVAGGPYEQYF. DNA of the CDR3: TGTGCCAGCAGCCCAGCCGTGGCGGGAGGCCCCTACGAGCAGTACTTC.

CDR3 coding DNA: TGTGCCAGTAGTATATCGGCGGACGGGAGTTATGGCTACACCTTC. Translating gives CASSISADGSYGYTF. The chain is built from TRBV19 and TRBJ1-2; unclear D gene. V was shortened by 2 bases and J by 5 bases, with 15 bases between the two germline ends. CDR1 and CDR2 from the germline V gene are LNHDA and SQIVND (reference sequence). This CDR3 contains 15 residues.

The DNA of the CDR3 is TGTGCCAGTAGTACGGACCCGGGGTCAAGCCCCTATAATTCACCCCTCCACTTT. This codes for CASSTDPGSSPYNSPLHF. This chain connects TRBV19 to TRBJ1-6, with unresolved D. CDR3 length: 18 amino acids. Germline V lookup: CDR1 LNHDA, CDR2 SQIVND (reference sequence). Between the trimmed V and J ends, which lost 4 bases and 2 bases, there was a span of 18 bases.

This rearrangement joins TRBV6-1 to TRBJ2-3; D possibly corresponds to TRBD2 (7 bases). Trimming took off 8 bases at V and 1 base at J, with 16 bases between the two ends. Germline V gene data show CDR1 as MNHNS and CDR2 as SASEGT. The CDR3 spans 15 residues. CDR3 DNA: TGTGCCAGCGCCTGGGGGGGGCACGGCACAGATACGCAGTATTTT. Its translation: CASAWGGHGTDTQYF.

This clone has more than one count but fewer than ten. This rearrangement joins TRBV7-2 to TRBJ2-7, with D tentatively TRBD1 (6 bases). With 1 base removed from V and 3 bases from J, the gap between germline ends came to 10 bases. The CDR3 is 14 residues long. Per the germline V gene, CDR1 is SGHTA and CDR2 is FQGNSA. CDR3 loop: CASSLGDTIYEQYF. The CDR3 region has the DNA TGTGCCAGCAGCTTAGGGGACACCATCTACGAGCAGTACTTC. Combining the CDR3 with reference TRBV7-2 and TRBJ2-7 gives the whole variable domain GAGVSQSPSNKVTEKGKDVELRCDPISGHTALYWYRQSLGQGLEFLIYFQGNSAPDKSGLPSDRFSAERTGGSVSTLTIQRTQQEDSAVYLCASSLGDTIYEQYFGPGTRLTVT.

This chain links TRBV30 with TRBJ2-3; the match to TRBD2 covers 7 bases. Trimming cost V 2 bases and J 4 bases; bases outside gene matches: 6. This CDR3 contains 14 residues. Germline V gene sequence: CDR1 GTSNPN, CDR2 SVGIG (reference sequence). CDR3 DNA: TGTGCCTGGAGTTCACGGGGGGTGGCAGATACGCAGTATTTT. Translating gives CAWSSRGVADTQYF.

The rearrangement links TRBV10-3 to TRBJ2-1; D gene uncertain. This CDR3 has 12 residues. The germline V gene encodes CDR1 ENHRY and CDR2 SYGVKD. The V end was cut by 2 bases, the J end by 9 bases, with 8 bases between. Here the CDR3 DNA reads TGTGCCATCAGTGAGCCCTCCAGTGAGCAGTTCTTC. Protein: CAISEPSSEQFF.